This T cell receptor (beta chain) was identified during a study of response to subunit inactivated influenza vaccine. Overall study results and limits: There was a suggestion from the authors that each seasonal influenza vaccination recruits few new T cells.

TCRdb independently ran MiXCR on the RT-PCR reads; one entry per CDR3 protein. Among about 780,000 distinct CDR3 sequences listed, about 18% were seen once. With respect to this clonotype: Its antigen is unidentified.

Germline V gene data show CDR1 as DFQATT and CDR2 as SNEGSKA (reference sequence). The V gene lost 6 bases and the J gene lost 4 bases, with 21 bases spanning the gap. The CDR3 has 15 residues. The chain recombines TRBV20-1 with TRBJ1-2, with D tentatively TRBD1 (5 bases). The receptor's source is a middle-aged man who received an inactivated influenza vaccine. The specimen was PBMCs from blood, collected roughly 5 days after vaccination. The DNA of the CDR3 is TGCAGTGCGCCAGGCCCCGGCAGGGAAGGCTATGGCTACACCTTC. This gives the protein CSAPGPGREGYGYTF.